Presented here are 18 T cell receptor beta chains from one specimen sequenced in a study of blood T cell repertoires in COVID-19. Libraries were prepared by immunoSEQ multiplex PCR; TCRdb keeps only in-frame clonotypes and omits some of them. The sample shows roughly 100,000 clones, about 90% of them seen only once. Sequencing was carried out using peripheral blood. These TCRs come from a human donor in a cohort sampled during active COVID-19.

The rearrangement joins TRBV18 to TRBJ1-6, with D uncertain. The V gene's germline CDR1 is KGHSH and CDR2 LQKENI. This CDR3 region has 14 residues. Trimming pared 3 bases from V and 7 bases from J, leaving 10 bases between. The CDR3 here is CASSPAAGNSPLHF. As DNA, the CDR3 is TGTGCCAGCTCACCGGCCGCGGGGAATTCACCCCTCCACTTT.

This clone was picked up one time. The V gene is TRBV7-9, the J gene TRBJ1-5; D uncertain. Trimming pared 5 bases from V and 1 base from J, leaving 9 bases between. The CDR3 loop spans 14 amino acids. Germline CDR1 is SEHNR and CDR2 is FQNEAQ (reference sequence). CDR3 residues: CASSPSGSNQPQHF. DNA of the CDR3: TGTGCCAGCAGCCCTTCCGGGAGCAATCAGCCCCAGCATTTT.

The chain recombines TRBV27 with TRBJ2-1, with 12 bases identical to TRBD2. The CDR3 loop spans 15 amino acids. Germline CDR1 is MNHEY and CDR2 is SMNVEV (reference sequence). V lost 5 bases, J lost 5 bases, and 4 bases stayed unmatched. In DNA form, the CDR3 reads TGTGCCAGCAGTCTTAGACTAGCGGGGGACAATGAGCAGTTCTTC. This codes for CASSLRLAGDNEQFF.

This rearrangement joins TRBV3-1 (or the pseudogene TRBV3-2) to TRBJ2-4; 8 bases map to TRBD1. Germline V CDR1 and CDR2: LGHDT, YNNKEL (reference sequence). The CDR3 runs 14 residues. Germline trimming cut 0 bases from V and 6 bases from J; bases unmatched to any gene: 1. The CDR3 nucleotides read TGTGCCAGCAGCCAAGAACAGGGGGTAAACATTCAGTACTTC. Encoded protein: CASSQEQGVNIQYF.

V usage is TRBV6-6 and J usage is TRBJ1-1; D not resolved. The V end lost 5 bases, the J end lost 0 bases, and 13 bases lay between the germline ends. CDR1 and CDR2 (germline): MNHNY, SVGAGI (reference sequence). There are 15 residues in the CDR3. The chain's CDR3 is CASSHYITVNTEAFF. Here the CDR3 DNA reads TGTGCCAGCAGTCACTACATAACAGTGAACACTGAAGCTTTCTTT.

This chain links TRBV28 with TRBJ1-5, with D unclear. The CDR3 is made up of 14 amino acids. Germline assignment: CDR1 MDHEN and CDR2 SYDVKM. Trimming took 6 bases from V and 3 from J, leaving 12 bases between them. The CDR3 nucleotides are TGTGCCAGCAGCCCAAACTGGTTCAATCAGCCCCAGCATTTT. Translating gives CASSPNWFNQPQHF.

DNA of the CDR3: TGTGCCAGCAGCTCAGACTTTGCCGGGGAGCTGTTTTTT. This codes for CASSSDFAGELFF. The gene calls are TRBV7-9 and TRBJ2-2; D unclear. V was pared by 4 bases and J by 6 bases, with 9 bases between. Germline-derived CDR1 and CDR2 are SEHNR and FQNEAQ (reference sequence). CDR3 length: 13 amino acids.

The V gene is TRBV19, the J gene TRBJ2-1; 8 nucleotides line up with TRBD2. The CDR3 runs 14 residues. V lost 6 bases and J lost 6; bases outside the gene matches: 7. Per the germline V gene, CDR1 is LNHDA and CDR2 is SQIVND (reference sequence). The CDR3 loop is CASREAGDLNEQFF. The CDR3 DNA reads TGTGCCAGTAGGGAAGCGGGAGACCTCAATGAGCAGTTCTTC. The full variable domain, in which reference TRBV19 and TRBJ2-1 provide the parts outside the CDR3, is DGGITQSPKYLFRKEGQNVTLSCEQNLNHDAMYWYRQDPGQGLRLIYYSQIVNDFQKGDIAEGYSVSREKKESFPLTVTSAQKNPTAFYLCASREAGDLNEQFFGPGTRLTVL.

The table lists this clone with a count of one. The chain links TRBV6-6 to TRBJ2-7; D is perhaps TRBD1 (5 bases). The CDR3 has 13 amino acids. V was pared by 0 bases and J by 2 bases, with 5 bases between. The germline gives CDR1 MNHNY, CDR2 SVGAGI (reference sequence). The CDR3 sequence: CASSYSGPYEQYF. As DNA, the CDR3 is TGTGCCAGCAGTTACTCGGGGCCCTACGAGCAGTACTTC.

The gene calls are TRBV13 and TRBJ2-1, with 7 bases lining up with TRBD2. CDR3 length: 16 amino acids. In germline, CDR1 is PRHDT, CDR2 FYEKMQ (reference sequence). V was pared by 0 bases and J by 1 base, with 3 bases of the junction left unmatched. In nucleotides, the CDR3 is TGTGCCAGCAGCTTAGGCGCTAGCGGTTCCTACAATGAGCAGTTCTTC. Its translation: CASSLGASGSYNEQFF.

The chain has TRBV3-1 (or the pseudogene TRBV3-2) and TRBJ1-5; D unclear. The CDR3 consists of 13 residues. Germline-derived CDR1 and CDR2 are LGHDT and YNNKEL (reference sequence). The V gene lost 3 bases and the J gene lost 9 bases, with 12 bases spanning the gap. CDR3 loop: CASSQTREGPQHF. DNA for the CDR3: TGTGCCAGCAGCCAGACACGTGAGGGGCCCCAGCATTTT.

The chain employs TRBV12-2 and TRBJ1-6; TRBD1 is taken as the D call from the table, unchecked against the DNA. TRBV12-2 is a pseudogene segment. The CDR3 sequence is 14 residues long. The CDR3, as DNA: TGTGCAAGTCGCTTAGCGCAGGGAAATTCACCCCTCCACTTT. This translates into CASRLAQGNSPLHF.

The chain's CDR3 is CASRPLAGGETQYF. The DNA for the CDR3 is TGTGCCAGCAGACCCTTAGCGGGCGGAGAGACCCAGTACTTC. The V gene is TRBV28, the J gene TRBJ2-5, with TRBD2 matching 7 bases. Germline trimming cut 6 bases from V and 4 bases from J; bases unmatched to any gene: 8. The CDR3 is 14 residues long. Germline CDR1 MDHEN, CDR2 SYDVKM.

V and J are TRBV6-2 or TRBV6-3 and TRBJ2-7, with D tentatively TRBD2 (5 bases). The CDR3 contains 14 residues. Trimming stripped 5 bases from V and 2 bases from J, with 13 bases between. CDR1 and CDR2 (germline): MNHEY, SVGEGT. The CDR3 loop is CASSLTDLTYEQYF. In DNA form, the CDR3 reads TGTGCCAGCAGTCTAACGGACTTAACCTACGAGCAGTACTTC.

The gene calls are TRBV27 and TRBJ2-7; 7 bases align to TRBD1. The CDR3 is 14 residues long. The germline V gene has CDR1 MNHEY and CDR2 SMNVEV (reference sequence). J lost 2 bases, V lost 5 bases, and 6 bases had no gene match. This chain's CDR3 is CASSPDRETYEQYF. For the CDR3, the DNA is TGTGCCAGCAGTCCAGACAGGGAGACCTACGAGCAGTACTTC.

The gene calls are TRBV5-1 and TRBJ2-1, with 10 bases lining up with TRBD1. This CDR3 region has 16 residues. Germline V CDR1 and CDR2: SGHRS, YFSETQ. The V and J ends lost 0 bases and 6 bases, in that order; junction bases with no gene match: 6. The CDR3 is CASSLGPGDRGNEQFF. The DNA for the CDR3 is TGCGCCAGCAGCTTGGGCCCGGGGGACAGGGGCAATGAGCAGTTCTTC.

V usage is TRBV28 and J usage is TRBJ2-1; D might be TRBD2 (5 bases). Per germline, CDR1 MDHEN and CDR2 SYDVKM. The CDR3 has 15 residues. V lost 5 bases, J lost 1 base, and 12 bases lay in between. DNA of the CDR3: TGTGCCAGCAGTACCCGGACTCCTTCCTACAATGAGCAGTTCTTC. Its protein product is CASSTRTPSYNEQFF.

This chain links TRBV19 with TRBJ2-7; possible D gene TRBD2, 5 bases. V lost 7 bases and J lost 0, with 13 bases in between. Germline V CDR1 and CDR2: LNHDA, SQIVND (reference sequence). The CDR3 runs 14 residues. CDR3 residues: CASKGQRDSYEQYF. As DNA, the CDR3 is TGTGCCAGTAAAGGTCAGAGGGACTCCTACGAGCAGTACTTC.